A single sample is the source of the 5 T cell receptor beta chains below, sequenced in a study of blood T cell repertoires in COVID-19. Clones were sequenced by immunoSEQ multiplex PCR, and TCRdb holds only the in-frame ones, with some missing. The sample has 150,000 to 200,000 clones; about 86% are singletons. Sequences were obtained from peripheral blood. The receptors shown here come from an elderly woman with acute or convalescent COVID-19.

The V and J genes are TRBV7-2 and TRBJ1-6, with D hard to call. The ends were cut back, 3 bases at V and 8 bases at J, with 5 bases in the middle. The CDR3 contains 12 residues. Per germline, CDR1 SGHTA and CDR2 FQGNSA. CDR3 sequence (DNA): TGTGCCAGCAGCTTTAGAGATTCACCCCTCCACTTT. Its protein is CASSFRDSPLHF. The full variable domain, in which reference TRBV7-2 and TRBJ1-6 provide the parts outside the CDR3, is GAGVSQSPSNKVTEKGKDVELRCDPISGHTALYWYRQSLGQGLEFLIYFQGNSAPDKSGLPSDRFSAERTGGSVSTLTIQRTQQEDSAVYLCASSFRDSPLHFGNGTRLTVT.

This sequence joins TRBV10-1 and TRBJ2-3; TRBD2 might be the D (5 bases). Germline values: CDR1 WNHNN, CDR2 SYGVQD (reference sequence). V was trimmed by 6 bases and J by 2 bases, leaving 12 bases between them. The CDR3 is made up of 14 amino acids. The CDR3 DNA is TGCGCCAGCAGCCCCGACTACCCCACAGATACGCAGTATTTT. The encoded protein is CASSPDYPTDTQYF.

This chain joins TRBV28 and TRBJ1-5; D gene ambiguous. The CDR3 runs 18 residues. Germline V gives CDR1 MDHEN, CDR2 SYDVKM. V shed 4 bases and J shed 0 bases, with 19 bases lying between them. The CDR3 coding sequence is TGTGCCAGCAGTTCCTTGCACCACACTAGTTATAGCAATCAGCCCCAGCATTTT. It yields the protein CASSSLHHTSYSNQPQHF. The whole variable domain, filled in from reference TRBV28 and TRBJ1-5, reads DVKVTQSSRYLVKRTGEKVFLECVQDMDHENMFWYRQDPGLGLRLIYFSYDVKMKEKGDIPEGYSVSREKKERFSLILESASTNQTSMYLCASSSLHHTSYSNQPQHFGDGTRLSIL.

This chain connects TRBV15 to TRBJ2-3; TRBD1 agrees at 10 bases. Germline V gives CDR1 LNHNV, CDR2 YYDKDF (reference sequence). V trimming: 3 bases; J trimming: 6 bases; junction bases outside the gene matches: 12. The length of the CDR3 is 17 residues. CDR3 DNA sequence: TGTGCCACCAGCAGCTTTCTGACAGGGGGCAATTGGGATACGCAGTATTTT. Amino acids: CATSSFLTGGNWDTQYF. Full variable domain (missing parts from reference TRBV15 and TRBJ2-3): DAMVIQNPRYQVTQFGKPVTLSCSQTLNHNVMYWYQQKSSQAPKLLFHYYDKDFNNEADTPDNFQSRRPNTSFCFLDIRSPGLGDTAMYLCATSSFLTGGNWDTQYFGPGTRLTVL.

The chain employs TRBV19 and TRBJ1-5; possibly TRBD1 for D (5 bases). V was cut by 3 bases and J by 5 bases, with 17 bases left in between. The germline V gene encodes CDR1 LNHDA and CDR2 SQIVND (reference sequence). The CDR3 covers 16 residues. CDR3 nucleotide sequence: TGTGCCAGTAGTATTGGTCCAGGGTCCTTACATCAGCCCCAGCATTTT. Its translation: CASSIGPGSLHQPQHF. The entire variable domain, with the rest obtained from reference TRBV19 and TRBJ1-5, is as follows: DGGITQSPKYLFRKEGQNVTLSCEQNLNHDAMYWYRQDPGQGLRLIYYSQIVNDFQKGDIAEGYSVSREKKESFPLTVTSAQKNPTAFYLCASSIGPGSLHQPQHFGDGTRLSIL.